The 14 T cell receptor beta chains below come from one sample, sequenced in a study of OX40 agonist ivuxolimab in advanced cancers. Some clones are missing from TCRdb's copy, which holds only in-frame ones; the method was immunoSEQ multiplex PCR. The top ten clones hold about 8.2% of a sample with 65,000 to 80,000 clones, 70% to 90% of them seen once. The sample was CD4+ or CD8+ T cells sorted from blood, taken in a trial of the OX40 agonist ivuxolimab. The receptor source for this set is an adult with an advanced solid tumor such as melanoma, head and neck, liver or kidney cancer.

On this clone itself: This same CDR3 is encoded by further DNA sequences in the sample. The chain joins TRBV18 to TRBJ1-2; D is uncertain. The germline V gene has CDR1 KGHSH and CDR2 LQKENI. The CDR3 extends over 15 amino acids. Between the trimmed V and J ends, which lost 6 bases and 7 bases, there was a span of 21 bases. The CDR3 protein is CASSETGFQSFGYTF. The CDR3, as DNA: TGTGCCAGCTCTGAAACCGGGTTCCAAAGCTTTGGCTACACCTTC.

V usage is TRBV13 and J usage is TRBJ1-2; 8 positions match TRBD1. The J segment lost 3 bases and the V segment lost 7 bases, leaving 7 bases of the junction unmatched. The CDR3 runs to 14 residues. The V gene's germline CDR1 is PRHDT and CDR2 FYEKMQ (reference sequence). CDR3 coding DNA: TGTGCCAGCACCAGGGGGCGGAGATACTATGGCTACACCTTC. Translating it yields CASTRGRRYYGYTF.

The chain combines TRBV10-3 with TRBJ1-5; D not certain. The V and J ends lost 2 bases and 0 bases respectively, with 5 bases between them. Germline V lookup: CDR1 ENHRY, CDR2 SYGVKD. This CDR3 contains 14 residues. Here the CDR3 reads CAISEGGSNQPQHF. In DNA form, the CDR3 reads TGTGCCATCAGTGAGGGCGGTAGCAATCAGCCCCAGCATTTT.

The V and J genes are TRBV4-2 and TRBJ1-2; no clear D gene. Germline V gives CDR1 LGHNA, CDR2 YNFKEQ. The length of the CDR3 is 13 residues. V lost 0 bases, J lost 3 bases, and 5 bases lay in between. In DNA form, the CDR3 reads TGTGCCAGCAGCCAAGATGGGGACTATGGCTACACCTTC. Its protein is CASSQDGDYGYTF.

V gene TRBV30 combines with J gene TRBJ2-3; the D gene is possibly TRBD1 (7 bases). Germline CDR1 reads GTSNPN; CDR2 reads SVGIG (reference sequence). The CDR3 has 12 residues. Trimming cost V 5 bases and J 4 bases, with 10 bases left between them. The CDR3 DNA is TGTGCCTGGGCCAGGGGGGCAGATACGCAGTATTTT. Protein: CAWARGADTQYF.

The chain links TRBV5-1 to TRBJ1-2; 7 bases agree with TRBD1. The trim removed 4 bases at V and 6 bases at J, leaving 12 bases unmatched. Germline V CDR1 and CDR2: SGHRS, YFSETQ. The CDR3 spans 15 residues. CDR3 bases: TGCGCCAGCAGCGCCCGACAGGGCGGTGACGATGGCTACACCTTC. This translates into CASSARQGGDDGYTF.

This sequence joins TRBV5-1 and TRBJ1-2; D is possibly TRBD1 (5 bases). Germline V lookup: CDR1 SGHRS, CDR2 YFSETQ. V lost 0 bases to trimming and J lost 0 bases, with 9 bases between them. This CDR3 is built from 15 residues. CDR3 region: CASSLATGANYGYTF. The CDR3 DNA sequence: TGCGCCAGCAGCTTGGCTACAGGAGCTAACTATGGCTACACCTTC.

The chain is built from TRBV29-1 and TRBJ2-1; 10 bases agree with TRBD1. The CDR3 consists of 15 residues. After removal of 2 bases from V and 3 bases from J, the junction contained 4 bases not matched to a gene. CDR1 SQVTM and CDR2 ANQGSEA come from the germline V gene. Here the CDR3 reads CSVEFRDRGYNEQFF. CDR3 coding DNA: TGCAGCGTTGAATTCAGGGACAGGGGCTACAATGAGCAGTTCTTC.

The J gene is TRBJ1-6, the V gene TRBV19; D gene uncertain. V gave up 3 bases and J gave up 0 bases, with 9 bases separating them. The CDR3 is 16 amino acids. In germline, CDR1 is LNHDA, CDR2 SQIVND (reference sequence). For the CDR3, the DNA is TGTGCCAGTAGTATGCTGAGTAGCTCCTATAATTCACCCCTCCACTTT. It translates to CASSMLSSSYNSPLHF.

V and J are TRBV7-9 and TRBJ1-5; D is unresolved. This CDR3 comprises 13 residues. V lost 8 bases to trimming and J lost 5 bases, with 13 bases between them. Germline values: CDR1 SEHNR, CDR2 FQNEAQ (reference sequence). The CDR3 bases are TGTGCCAGCGCTGGGGATCCATATCAGCCCCAGCATTTT. This codes for CASAGDPYQPQHF.

The chain carries TRBV10-3 and TRBJ1-1; no definite D call. The CDR3 totals 13 residues. V lost 7 bases to trimming and J lost 4 bases, with 13 bases between them. CDR1 is ENHRY and CDR2 is SYGVKD in the germline V gene. In DNA form, the CDR3 reads TGTGCCATCACCAACGATCAGGCCACTGAAGCTTTCTTT. It translates to CAITNDQATEAFF.

This chain uses TRBV5-5 with TRBJ2-5, with D perhaps matching TRBD1 or TRBD2 (5 bases each). Per the germline V gene, CDR1 is SGHKS and CDR2 is YYEKEE (reference sequence). Deletions cut 4 bases from V and 0 bases from J, with 10 bases between. The CDR3 is 14 amino acids. CDR3 residues: CASSRGPNQETQYF. CDR3 nucleotides: TGTGCCAGCAGCCGGGGACCGAACCAAGAGACCCAGTACTTC.

The rearrangement joins TRBV11-1 to TRBJ2-5; no reliable D call. The V end lost 5 bases, the J end lost 4 bases, and 14 bases lay between the germline ends. Germline CDR1 is SGHAT and CDR2 is FQDESV (reference sequence). This CDR3 is built from 14 residues. In nucleotides, the CDR3 is TGTGCCAGCAGCCAAAGGAGCTCCGGAGAGACCCAGTACTTC. It codes for CASSQRSSGETQYF.

V is TRBV6-6 and J is TRBJ2-7; maybe TRBD1 (5 bases). CDR1 is MNHNY, CDR2 SVGAGI, per germline (reference sequence). This CDR3 has 12 residues. V was shortened by 2 bases and J by 6 bases, with 8 bases between the two germline ends. The CDR3 here is CASSYLGLEQYV. CDR3 DNA sequence: TGTGCCAGCAGTTACCTGGGGCTCGAGCAGTACGTC.